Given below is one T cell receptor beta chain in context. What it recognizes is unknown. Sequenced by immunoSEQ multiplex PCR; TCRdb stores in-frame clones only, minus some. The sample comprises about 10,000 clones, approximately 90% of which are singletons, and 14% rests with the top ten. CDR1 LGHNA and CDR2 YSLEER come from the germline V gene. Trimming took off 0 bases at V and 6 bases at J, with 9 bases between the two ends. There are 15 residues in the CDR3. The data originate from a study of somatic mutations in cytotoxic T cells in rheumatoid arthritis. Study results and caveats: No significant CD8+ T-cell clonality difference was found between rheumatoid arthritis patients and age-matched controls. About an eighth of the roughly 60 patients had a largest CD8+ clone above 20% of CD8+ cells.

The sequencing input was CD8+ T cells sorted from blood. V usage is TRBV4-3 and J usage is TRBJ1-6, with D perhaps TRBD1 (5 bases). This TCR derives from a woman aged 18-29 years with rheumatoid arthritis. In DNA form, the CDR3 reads TGCGCCAGCAGCCAAGAACGGGACTTTAATTCACCCCTCCACTTT. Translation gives CASSQERDFNSPLHF.